This TCR beta chain emerged from a study of identical twins. Points from the study as a whole: Twin sharing of out-of-frame TCR alpha was underestimated by models in monozygotic pairs.

TCRdb recomputed calls from the 5' RACE reads with MiXCR, one row per CDR3 protein. The sample shows around 530,000 distinct CDR3 sequences, approximately 14% of them seen only once. The V gene's germline CDR1 is LGHDT and CDR2 YNNKEL (reference sequence). This CDR3 contains 16 residues. V lost 4 bases and J lost 3; bases outside the gene matches: 9. This clonotype was seen only a few times. Antigen: not known. The data also belong to a second study, concerning yellow fever vaccine responses in identical twins.

The chain carries TRBV3-1 and TRBJ2-1; 7 positions match TRBD2. The receptor was derived from a woman aged 18-29 years in good health. Sequencing was done on a sample of CD4+ T cells sorted from blood. CDR3 region: CASSLPGAGRYNEQFF. In DNA, the CDR3 is TGTGCCAGCAGCCTCCCAGGAGCGGGGCGCTACAATGAGCAGTTCTTC.